The clone carrying this T cell receptor (beta chain) showed up just a few times. As yet, its antigen is unknown. Time point defined: pre-sensitization, week 0. This sample's treatment: therapeutic diphenylcyclopropenone sensitization with weekly scalp DPC. Only after blood had been drawn was each patch test applied. Whole blood, unfractionated, served as the material for total RNA extraction. The sample belongs to a study of human T cells and chemical hapten exposure. General study findings and limits: After DPC sensitization, TCRs above 1 in 1000 frequency showed no change.

Individual cDNA molecules in this library carried unique molecular identifiers. TCRdb re-analysed the RACE reads in MiXCR, keeping a single row per CDR3 protein. Of a few hundred thousand distinct CDR3 sequences listed, about 5% are singletons. V trimming: 5 bases; J trimming: 11 bases; junction bases outside the gene matches: 11. Germline CDR1 reads SGHVT; CDR2 reads SQSDAQ. CDR3 size: 14 residues. Here the sequenced sample was whole blood, taken in connection with sensitization to the hapten diphenylcyclopropenone (DPC). The source is a woman under 30 with alopecia areata. Some clones in this sample may be carry-over from other donors' samples. The V call is TRBV7-4, the J call TRBJ1-4, with 7 nucleotides matching TRBD1. Here the CDR3 reads CASSPQSDRVKLFF. The CDR3 nucleotides read TGTGCCAGCAGCCCTCAAAGCGACAGGGTGAAACTGTTTTTT. Full variable domain (rest looked up from reference TRBV7-4 and TRBJ1-4): GAGVSQSPRYKVAKRGRDVALRCDSISGHVTLYWYRQTLGQGSEVLTYSQSDAQRDKSGRPSGRFSAERPERSVSTLKIQRTEQGDSAVYLCASSPQSDRVKLFFGSGTQLSVL.